Listed below are T cell receptor beta chains from one sample, sequenced in a study of blood T cell repertoires in COVID-19. Repertoires were generated with immunoSEQ multiplex PCR, while TCRdb's copy carries only in-frame clones and drops some. The profile shows around 130,000 clones, 75% to 90% of them singletons. Specimen: PBMCs or T cells enriched from blood (not recorded which). The receptors come from a man younger than 45 who had recovered from COVID-19. Each CDR3 is given with its conserved first and last residue. Each record gives: clone size, J gene, D gene, V gene, CDR3 protein, CDR3 DNA. A D gene is named only where the DNA matches it firmly. The size of a clone is reported for some rows only, either as once, few or many, or as a class for expanded clones.

few	TRBJ1-4	NA	TRBV5-1	CASSRDTDEKLFF	TGCGCCAGCAGCAGAGACACAGATGAAAAACTGTTTTTT
NA	TRBJ2-1	TRBD1	TRBV6-1	CASSEGGQGNNEQFF	TGTGCCAGCAGTGAAGGTGGACAGGGGAATAATGAGCAGTTCTTC
once	TRBJ1-2	NA	TRBV2	CASSGVGGQSGGYTF	TGTGCCAGCAGTGGGGTCGGCGGTCAGTCCGGGGGCTACACCTTC
few	TRBJ2-5	TRBD1	TRBV5-1	CASSQDRETQYF	TGCGCCAGCAGCCAGGACAGGGAGACCCAGTACTTC
NA	TRBJ2-7	NA	TRBV2	CASSVGQAYEQYF	TGTGCCAGCAGTGTGGGACAAGCCTACGAGCAGTACTTC
NA	TRBJ1-4	TRBD1	TRBV11-2	CASSPGQGKGAGEKLFF	TGTGCCAGCAGCCCCGGACAGGGTAAAGGAGCGGGCGAAAAACTGTTTTTT
few	TRBJ2-5	NA	TRBV2	CASSRGQETQYF	TGTGCCAGCAGTAGGGGGCAAGAGACCCAGTACTTC
few	TRBJ1-5	TRBD1	TRBV2	CASSPGTDGNQPQHF	TGTGCCAGCAGTCCCGGGACAGATGGCAATCAGCCCCAGCATTTT
NA	TRBJ2-2	NA	TRBV9	CASSVSSEGTGELFF	TGTGCCAGCAGCGTCTCTAGCGAAGGCACCGGGGAGCTGTTTTTT
NA	TRBJ1-2	TRBD1	TRBV7-9	CASNPGTGTVSYYGYTF	TGTGCCAGCAACCCGGGAACCGGGACAGTTTCCTACTATGGCTACACCTTC
NA	TRBJ1-1	TRBD1	TRBV7-3	CASSSTGGLTNTEAFF	TGTGCCAGCAGTTCAACAGGGGGTTTAACGAACACTGAAGCTTTCTTT
NA	TRBJ1-6	NA	TRBV2	CASSVEGDWSPLHF	TGTGCCAGCAGTGTAGAGGGAGACTGGTCACCCCTCCACTTT
NA	TRBJ2-5	TRBD1	TRBV24-1	CATSDGTAQETQYF	TGTGCCACCAGTGACGGGACAGCCCAAGAGACCCAGTACTTC
NA	TRBJ1-6	TRBD1	TRBV18	CASSSTGVYNSPLHF	TGTGCCAGCTCGTCCACAGGGGTCTATAATTCACCCCTCCACTTT
NA	TRBJ1-5	TRBD1	TRBV2	CASHRGLGQPQHF	TGTGCCAGCCACAGGGGGCTAGGTCAGCCCCAGCATTTT
NA	TRBJ2-1	TRBD2	TRBV2	CASTGTSGQYNEQFF	TGTGCCAGCACCGGGACTAGCGGCCAGTACAATGAGCAGTTCTTC
NA	TRBJ2-3	TRBD2	TRBV10-2	CASSERLAADTQYF	TGCGCCAGCAGTGAGAGACTAGCAGCAGATACGCAGTATTTT
NA	TRBJ2-4	NA	TRBV7-9	CASSSVLAKNIQYF	TGTGCCAGCAGCTCAGTCTTAGCCAAAAACATTCAGTACTTC
NA	TRBJ2-1	NA	TRBV10-3	CAISSNGGPGGNEQFF	TGTGCCATCAGCTCCAATGGCGGCCCTGGTGGTAATGAGCAGTTCTTC
NA	TRBJ2-6	TRBD1	TRBV10-3	CAIRDRGLSSGANVLTF	TGTGCCATCAGGGACAGGGGCTTGAGCTCTGGGGCCAACGTCCTGACTTTC
NA	TRBJ1-1	NA	TRBV5-5	CASSPGGRPEAFF	TGTGCCAGCAGCCCCGGCGGGCGGCCTGAAGCTTTCTTT
NA	TRBJ2-2	TRBD2	TRBV2	CASRGLAGDTGELFF	TGTGCCAGCAGGGGACTAGCGGGAGACACCGGGGAGCTGTTTTTT
NA	TRBJ1-2	TRBD1	TRBV19	CASSTTRTGEYGYTF	TGTGCCAGTAGTACGACGAGGACAGGGGAATATGGCTACACCTTC
NA	TRBJ1-4	TRBD1	TRBV5-1	CASSSPGQGAEKLFF	TGCGCCAGCAGCTCCCCAGGGCAGGGGGCAGAAAAACTGTTTTTT
NA	TRBJ2-5	TRBD1	TRBV5-4	CASSLGDRRGETQYF	TGTGCCAGCAGCTTGGGGGACAGGAGAGGCGAGACCCAGTACTTC
NA	TRBJ2-5	NA	TRBV6-6	CASSYGQDRTQYF	TGTGCCAGCAGTTACGGGCAGGATCGGACCCAGTACTTC
once	TRBJ2-3	TRBD1	TRBV7-9	CASSSGQGPPTDTQYF	TGTGCCAGCAGCTCTGGACAGGGACCCCCCACAGATACGCAGTATTTT
few	TRBJ2-3	NA	TRBV6-5	CATGGPQSTDTQYF	TGTGCCACCGGAGGGCCACAGAGCACAGATACGCAGTATTTT
NA	TRBJ1-1	NA	TRBV4-1	CASSPEQGPEAFF	TGCGCCAGCAGCCCAGAACAGGGCCCTGAAGCTTTCTTT
NA	TRBJ2-2	TRBD2	TRBV2	CASNLLAGGPGELFF	TGTGCCAGCAATCTACTAGCGGGAGGGCCCGGGGAGCTGTTTTTT
NA	TRBJ1-1	NA	TRBV30	CAWSSGANTEAFF	TGTGCCTGGAGTTCTGGGGCGAACACTGAAGCTTTCTTT